A selection of T cell receptor beta chains follows, all from one sample in a study of shared clonotypes between healthy human individuals. Method: immunoSEQ multiplex PCR; TCRdb's copy keeps in-frame clones and lacks some. The top ten hold more than 0.9% of the sample, which has approximately 1,500,000 clones, around 97% seen once. Material for sequencing was naive CD4+ T cells sorted from blood. These receptors originate from a man in his thirties or forties in good health. CDR3s include the opening cysteine and the closing phenylalanine or tryptophan. The D gene is left open where the match is weak. Some rows have no size entry. The others give once, few or many, or a class for an expanded clone.

D	J	V	size	DNA	CDR3
NA	TRBJ1-2	TRBV28	NA	TGTGCCAGCAGACTGGGGGGCCCTAACTATGGCTACACCTTC	CASRLGGPNYGYTF
NA	TRBJ1-1	TRBV14	NA	TGTGCCAGCAGCCAAGAACGAGGGGCGAACACTGAAGCTTTCTTT	CASSQERGANTEAFF
NA	TRBJ2-3	TRBV7-9	NA	TGTGCCAGCAGCTTGGAGAACACAGATACGCAGTATTTT	CASSLENTDTQYF
NA	TRBJ2-7	TRBV28	NA	TGTGCCAGCAGTTCTACGGGGTTCGCGTACGAGCAGTACTTC	CASSSTGFAYEQYF
NA	TRBJ2-6	TRBV29-1	NA	TGCAGCGTTGATGAGAGCTCTGGGGCCAACGTCCTGACTTTC	CSVDESSGANVLTF
NA	TRBJ2-3	TRBV5-1	NA	TGCGCCAGCAGCATTGCCACCTCTAGCACAGATACGCAGTATTTT	CASSIATSSTDTQYF
NA	TRBJ1-3	TRBV6-1	NA	TGTGCCAGCAGTGAAGGCAGGGGCGAAGGAAACACCATATATTTT	CASSEGRGEGNTIYF
TRBD1	TRBJ1-2	TRBV4-1	NA	TGCGCCAGCAGCCAAGCCGGGACAGCGGTATATGGCTACACCTTC	CASSQAGTAVYGYTF
TRBD2	TRBJ2-7	TRBV7-8	NA	TGTGCCAGCAGCTTCGATGGCGGGGGGCCTACCTACGAGCAGTACTTC	CASSFDGGGPTYEQYF
NA	TRBJ2-7	TRBV4-2	NA	TGTGCCAGCAGCCAAGAGCGTCACTACGAGCAGTACTTC	CASSQERHYEQYF
NA	TRBJ2-1	TRBV7-8	once	TGTGCCAGCAGCTTACAGCGGGCTCCCTACAATGAGCAGTTCTTC	CASSLQRAPYNEQFF
NA	TRBJ2-5	TRBV18	few	TGTGCCAGCTCACCACCGAGGGAGACCCAGTACTTC	CASSPPRETQYF
NA	TRBJ2-7	TRBV4-2	NA	TGTGCCAGCAGCTCAGGGGAAGCCTACGAGCAGTACTTC	CASSSGEAYEQYF
NA	TRBJ2-7	TRBV29-1	NA	TGCAGCGTTGAAGGGCAGGGCTACGAGCAGTACTTC	CSVEGQGYEQYF
NA	TRBJ2-5	TRBV5-1	NA	TGCGCCAGCAGCCGAGGACGTCAACGGGGAGAGACCCAGTACTTC	CASSRGRQRGETQYF
TRBD2	TRBJ2-3	TRBV5-4	NA	TGTGCCAGCAGCTTGGGGCTAGCGGCCACAGATACGCAGTATTTT	CASSLGLAATDTQYF
NA	TRBJ1-1	TRBV10-2	NA	TGCGCCAGCAGTCCAGGAACGGCGGACACTGAAGCTTTCTTT	CASSPGTADTEAFF
TRBD2	TRBJ2-1	TRBV2	NA	TGTGCCAGCAGGGGGACTAGGAACTCCTACAATGAGCAGTTCTTC	CASRGTRNSYNEQFF